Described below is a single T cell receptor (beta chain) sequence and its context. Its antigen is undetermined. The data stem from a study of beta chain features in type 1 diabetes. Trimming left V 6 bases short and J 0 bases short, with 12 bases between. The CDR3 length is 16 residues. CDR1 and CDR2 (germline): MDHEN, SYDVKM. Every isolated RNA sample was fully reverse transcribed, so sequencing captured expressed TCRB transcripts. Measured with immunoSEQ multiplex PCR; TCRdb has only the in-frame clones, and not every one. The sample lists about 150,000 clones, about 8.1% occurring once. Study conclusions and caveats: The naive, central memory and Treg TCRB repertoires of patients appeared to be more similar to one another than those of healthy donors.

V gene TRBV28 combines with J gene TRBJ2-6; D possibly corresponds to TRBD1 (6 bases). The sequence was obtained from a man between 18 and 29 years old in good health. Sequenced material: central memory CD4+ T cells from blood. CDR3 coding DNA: TGTGCCAGCAGCCGACAGGAAAGCTCTGGGGCCAACGTCCTGACTTTC. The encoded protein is CASSRQESSGANVLTF.